This TCR beta chain appears in the sequencing data of a study of shared clonotypes between healthy human individuals (dated by TCRdb to 2020 to 2021). At the level of the whole study: The cohort included three men and two women between 18 and 49 years of age. For each donor, three plates each were used for CD4 naive and CD4 memory, two plates were used for CD8 naive, and one plate was used for CD8 memory. Blood TCR repertoires of roughly 5 healthy adults were deeply sequenced to estimate repertoire size and the extent of clonotype sharing between individuals. Different laboratories and diverse techniques were used to prepare libraries and sequence TCR repertoires, to increase sequencing depth and limit assay-specific biases. Per donor, leukapheresis produced somewhere between about 0.94 and 10 billion PBMCs. Paper-wide results and their limitations: Compared with non-shared clonotypes, clonotypes shared by all four sorted-subset donors had higher generation probabilities. Even with the large sequencing depth, rarefaction of the sorted-subset datasets indicated that sequencing was incomplete. Only blood was sampled, and tissue TCR repertoires likely differ from those in blood. Approximately 5% of naive CD4, around 3.6% of naive CD8, about 2.5% of memory CD4, and 0.35% to 0.4% of memory CD8 clonotypes were shared across several donors. The small number of donors limited the genetic and exposure-history diversity represented. Naive subsets generally had larger estimated clonotype richness than memory subsets. Pairwise subsampling indicated that sequencing depth was expected to affect the degree of clonotype sharing among donors.

As concerns this clone: What antigen it recognizes has not been identified. There are no base qualities to consult, and no much larger clone falls within one base.

TCR CDR3 regions were amplified from genomic DNA by multiplex PCR using the deep immunoSEQ assay. Extracted genomic DNA from each cell subset was distributed evenly across all wells of several immunoSEQ 96-well plates, and each plate was treated as a replicate. For sorted subsets, approximately 190 ng of genomic DNA, equivalent to roughly 30,000 T cell genomes, went into each replicate PCR. Purified libraries were quantified with a Qubit 3.0 fluorometer, sized on a Bioanalyzer 2100, and re-quantified with the KAPA Library Quantification kit. Each immunoSEQ 96-well plate was sequenced on its own single-read 150-cycle Illumina NextSeq 550 flow cell. Per the original workflow: Because the immunoSEQ output included only junctional sequences and no quality scores, the filtering could not be the same as the filtering used for full-length reads. To assign V/J genes and CDR3, sequences were annotated against IMGT germline references using PyIR, a Python wrapper for IgBLAST v1.9. Reads were removed for weak V/J assignments (E-value above 1e-6), missing CDR3, stop codons, out-of-frame junctions, or ambiguous translated residues. V3J clonotypes were defined by identical inferred V gene, J gene, and CDR3 amino acid sequence. To compute the percentage overlap between repertoires, the number of shared unique clonotypes was divided by the size of the smaller repertoire. Richness of each repertoire was evaluated using RTK rarefaction, the Chao1 estimator, and Recon v2.1 estimates of unobserved clonotypes. OLGA was used to compute generation probabilities for all TCRbeta clonotypes that the gDNA method yielded from a handful of donors. TCRdb limited this immuneACCESS table to in-frame rearrangements with V and J called. A share of clones is missing; checked studies link under half to unresolved V genes, and the rest is unexplained. The DNA was the basis for D and trimming; V, J and clone size are from that table. A total of about 2.2 million clones appear in this sample, more than 85% of them only once. Clones ranked in the top ten supply around 1.7% of the sample.

Deletion took 2 bases off V and 6 bases off J, with a span of 13 bases between the germline ends. From its cysteine to its phenylalanine, the CDR3 spans 15 amino acids. The read is trimmed to its CDR3 DNA, 45 bases read in frame from base 1. For CDR1 and CDR2, the germline V gene lists SNHLY and FYNNEI. For the CD8 naive samples, CD45RO-negative cells were positively selected for CCR7, yielding a CD45RA+CCR7+ population from which TemRA cells were excluded. The donors were healthy, HIV-negative adults with no recently reported acute infections or vaccinations. Every donor was a Caucasian adult living in Nashville, Tennessee, USA. After blood collection by leukapheresis, PBMCs were isolated using Ficoll-Histopaque density gradient centrifugation and then cryopreserved in the vapor phase of liquid nitrogen. Purity and quantity of every magnetically sorted T cell population were checked by analytical flow cytometry. Genomic DNA was isolated from every sorted fraction and measured by UV absorbance on a Nanodrop 2000c.

Sequenced material: naive CD8+ T cells from PBMCs. What this sample's cell subset or site label stands for: CD45RA+CCR7+. The V gene is TRBV2 and the J gene is TRBJ2-2; no D gene call is confident. The receptor comes from a man younger than 35 in good health. Some clones in this sample may be carry-over from other donors' samples. The base sequence is TGTGCCAGCAGTGAATTGCCACGCGCCCCCGGGGAGCTGTTTTTT. Its protein reads: CASSELPRAPGELFF.